Here is one TCR beta chain with its context. The entry originates in a study of blood T cell repertoires in COVID-19. Study overall: Samples taken during acute and convalescent COVID-19 were collected in the United States, Italy and Spain. T cells, B-cell-depleted T cells, or PBMCs supplied cDNA or gDNA.

In the original workflow: Researchers report that nucleated cell counts were estimated from reference gene primer amplification. The protocol was immunoSEQ multiplex PCR, while the TCRdb copy is restricted to in-frame clones and leaves out a portion. Clone size and the V and J calls come from that table; the DNA yielded D and trimming. Of tens of thousands of clones in the sample, over 80% were seen once. CDR1 is SGHAT and CDR2 is FQNNGV in the germline V gene. With V trimmed by 5 bases and J by 8 bases, 10 bases remained unmatched. This CDR3 contains 15 residues. V gene TRBV11-2 combines with J gene TRBJ2-1; TRBD1 matches at 9 bases. Specimen: peripheral blood. The TCR sequence derives from a woman over 75 with active or convalescent COVID-19. The CDR3 bases are TGTGCCAGCAGCCTTCTCGGGACAGGGAGGGATGAGCAGTTCTTC. It specifies CASSLLGTGRDEQFF.